The sequence of this T cell receptor beta chain was determined in a study of control samples from healthy donors and cancer patients. V lost 2 bases to trimming and J lost 1 base, with 6 bases between them. Germline V lookup: CDR1 SGHDN, CDR2 FVKESK. This CDR3 has 14 amino acids. Measured with immunoSEQ multiplex PCR; TCRdb has only the in-frame clones, and not every one. The table has 100,000 to 150,000 clones, roughly 87% seen once. This TCR was sampled from a man aged 18-30 years in good health. Sequencing was performed on blood. V usage is TRBV14 and J usage is TRBJ1-5, with D hard to call. The CDR3: CASSQSGSNQPQHF. CDR3 DNA sequence: TGTGCCAGCAGCCAATCCGGCAGCAATCAGCCCCAGCATTTT. The entire variable domain, with the rest obtained from reference TRBV14 and TRBJ1-5, is as follows: EAGVTQFPSHSVIEKGQTVTLRCDPISGHDNLYWYRRVMGKEIKFLLHFVKESKQDESGMPNNRFLAERTGGTYSTLKVQPAELEDSGVYFCASSQSGSNQPQHFGDGTRLSIL.